This TCR beta chain was observed in a study of blood T cell repertoires in COVID-19. The CDR3 is 15 amino acids. The germline gives CDR1 MNHEY, CDR2 SMNVEV (reference sequence). J was trimmed by 7 bases and V by 6 bases; bases with no gene match: 8. Assay: immunoSEQ multiplex PCR; the TCRdb copy retains only in-frame clones and omits some. The sample consists of 75,000 to 95,000 clones, 85% of them appearing once. This chain connects TRBV27 to TRBJ2-1; 11 bases are shared with TRBD2. The receptor comes from a man aged 45-65 years with acute or convalescent COVID-19. Material for sequencing was peripheral blood. CDR3 sequence: CASRPTSGGANEQFF. The CDR3 region has the DNA TGTGCCAGCAGACCTACTAGCGGGGGCGCAAATGAGCAGTTCTTC.